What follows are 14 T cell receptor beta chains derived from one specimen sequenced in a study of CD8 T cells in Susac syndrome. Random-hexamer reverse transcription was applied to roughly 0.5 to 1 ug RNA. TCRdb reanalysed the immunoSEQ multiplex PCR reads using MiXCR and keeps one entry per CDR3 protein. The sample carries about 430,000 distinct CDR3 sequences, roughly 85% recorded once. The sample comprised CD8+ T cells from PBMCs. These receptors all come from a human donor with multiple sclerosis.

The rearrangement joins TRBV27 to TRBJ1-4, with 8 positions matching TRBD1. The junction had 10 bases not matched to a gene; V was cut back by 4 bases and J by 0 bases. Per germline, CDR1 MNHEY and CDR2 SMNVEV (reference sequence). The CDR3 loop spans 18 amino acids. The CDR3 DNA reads TGTGCCAGCAGTTCAGAAGCGGACAGGGTTGCAACTAATGAAAAACTGTTTTTT. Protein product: CASSSEADRVATNEKLFF.

The CDR3 coding sequence is TGTGCCAGCAGTTTCGGGACAGGATTCTCTGAAGCTTTCTTT. Translating it yields CASSFGTGFSEAFF. This sequence joins TRBV27 and TRBJ1-1, with 8 bases matching TRBD1. The CDR3 has 14 residues. CDR1 and CDR2 from the germline V gene are MNHEY and SMNVEV (reference sequence). Germline trimming cut 3 bases from V and 6 bases from J; bases unmatched to any gene: 6.

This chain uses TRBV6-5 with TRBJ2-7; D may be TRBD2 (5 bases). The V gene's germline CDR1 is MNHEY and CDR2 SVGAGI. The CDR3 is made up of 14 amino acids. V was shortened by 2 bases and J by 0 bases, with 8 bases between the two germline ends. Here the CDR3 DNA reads TGTGCCAGCAGTTACACGGCGGGCTCCTACGAGCAGTACTTC. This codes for CASSYTAGSYEQYF.

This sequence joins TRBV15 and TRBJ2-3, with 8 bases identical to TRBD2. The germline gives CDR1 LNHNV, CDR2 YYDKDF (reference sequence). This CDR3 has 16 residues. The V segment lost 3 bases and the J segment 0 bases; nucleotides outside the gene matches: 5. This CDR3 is CATSSPPGGSTDTQYF. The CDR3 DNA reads TGTGCCACCAGCAGCCCCCCGGGAGGGAGCACAGATACGCAGTATTTT.

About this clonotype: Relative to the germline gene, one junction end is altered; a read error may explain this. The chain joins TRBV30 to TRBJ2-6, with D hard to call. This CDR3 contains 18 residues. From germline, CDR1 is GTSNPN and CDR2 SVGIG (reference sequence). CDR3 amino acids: CAWTLSWVPPSEANVLTF. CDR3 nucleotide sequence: TGTGCCTGGACCTTAAGCTGGGTTCCTCCCTCTGAGGCCAACGTCCTGACTTTC.

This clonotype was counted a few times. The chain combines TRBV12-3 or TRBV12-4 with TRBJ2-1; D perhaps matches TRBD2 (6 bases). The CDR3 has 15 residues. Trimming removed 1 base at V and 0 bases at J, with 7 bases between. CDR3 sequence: CASSLGTISYNEQFF. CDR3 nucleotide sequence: TGTGCCAGCAGTTTAGGGACTATCTCCTACAATGAGCAGTTCTTC.

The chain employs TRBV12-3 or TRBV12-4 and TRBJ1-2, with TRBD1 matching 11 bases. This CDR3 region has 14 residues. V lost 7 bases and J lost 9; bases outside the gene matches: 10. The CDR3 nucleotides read TGTGCCAGCACCGCCGGAGGACAGGGGGCGAGCTACACCTTC. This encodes CASTAGGQGASYTF.

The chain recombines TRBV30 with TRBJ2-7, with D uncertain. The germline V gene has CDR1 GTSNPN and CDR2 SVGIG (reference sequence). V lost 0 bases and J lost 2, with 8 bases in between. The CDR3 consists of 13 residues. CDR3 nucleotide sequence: TGTGCCTGGAGTGTACTTGCCACCTACGAGCAGTACTTC. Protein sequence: CAWSVLATYEQYF.

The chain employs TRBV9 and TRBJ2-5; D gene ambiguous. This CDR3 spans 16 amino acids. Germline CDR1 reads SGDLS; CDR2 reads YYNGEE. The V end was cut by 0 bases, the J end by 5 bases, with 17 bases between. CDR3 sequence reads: CASSVGVLKGRETQYF. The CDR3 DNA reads TGTGCCAGCAGCGTAGGTGTCCTAAAGGGAAGGGAGACCCAGTACTTC. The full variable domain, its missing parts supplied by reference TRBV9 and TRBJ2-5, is DSGVTQTPKHLITATGQRVTLRCSPRSGDLSVYWYQQSLDQGLQFLIQYYNGEERAKGNILERFSAQQFPDLHSELNLSSLELGDSALYFCASSVGVLKGRETQYFGPGTRLLVL.

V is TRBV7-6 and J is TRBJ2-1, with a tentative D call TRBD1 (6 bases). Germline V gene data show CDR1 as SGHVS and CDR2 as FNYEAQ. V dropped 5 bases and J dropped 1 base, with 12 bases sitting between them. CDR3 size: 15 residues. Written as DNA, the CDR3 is TGTGCCAGCAGCGGACACGGGACATCCTACAATGAGCAGTTCTTC. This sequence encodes CASSGHGTSYNEQFF.

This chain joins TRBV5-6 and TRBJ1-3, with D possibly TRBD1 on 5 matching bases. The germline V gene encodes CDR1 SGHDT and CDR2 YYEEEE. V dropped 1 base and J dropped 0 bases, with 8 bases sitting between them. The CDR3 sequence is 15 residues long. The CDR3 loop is CASSLQGHSGNTIYF. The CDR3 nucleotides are TGTGCCAGCAGCTTGCAGGGCCACTCTGGAAACACCATATATTTT.

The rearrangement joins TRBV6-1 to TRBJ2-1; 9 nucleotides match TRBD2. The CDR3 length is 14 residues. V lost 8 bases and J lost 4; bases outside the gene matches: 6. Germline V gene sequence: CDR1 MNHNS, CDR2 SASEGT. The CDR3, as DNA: TGTGCCAGCGGTCAGCGGGAGGTATACAATGAGCAGTTCTTC. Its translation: CASGQREVYNEQFF.

In nucleotides, the CDR3 is TGTGCCAGCAGCTTAACGGGTCCTAGCGGGAGGGCCAATGAGCAGTTCTTC. Translated, it gives CASSLTGPSGRANEQFF. This chain joins TRBV7-3 and TRBJ2-1, with 12 bases lining up with TRBD2. CDR1 is SGHTA, CDR2 FQGTGA, per germline. The CDR3 covers 17 residues. Trimming cost V 0 bases and J 6 bases; bases outside gene matches: 6.

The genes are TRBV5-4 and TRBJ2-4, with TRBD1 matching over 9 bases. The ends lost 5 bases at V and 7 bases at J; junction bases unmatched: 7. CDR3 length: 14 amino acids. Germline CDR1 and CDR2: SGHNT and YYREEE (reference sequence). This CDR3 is CASRAGTGRNIQYF. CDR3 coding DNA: TGTGCCAGCAGGGCCGGGACAGGGAGGAACATTCAGTACTTC. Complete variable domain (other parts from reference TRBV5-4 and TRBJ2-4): ETGVTQSPTHLIKTRGQQVTLRCSSQSGHNTVSWYQQALGQGPQFIFQYYREEENGRGNFPPRFSGLQFPNYSSELNVNALELDDSALYLCASRAGTGRNIQYFGAGTRLSVL.